This TCR beta chain was sequenced in a study of post-analysis software for immune sequencing data. This clonotype was seen a single time. Its target is unknown. This CDR3 is 14 amino acids long. V lost 1 base and J lost 2, with 8 bases in between. The V gene's germline CDR1 is SGHTA and CDR2 FQGNSA. TCR beta cDNA libraries included unique molecular identifiers. TCRdb itself ran the PCR reads through MiXCR, one entry per CDR3 protein. This sample carries some 890,000 distinct CDR3 sequences, roughly 58% of them seen once, and the ten largest clones take approximately 4.3%. General study results and limits: Patients used a handful of TRBV segments, including TRBV5-6, TRBV5-1 and TRBV20-1, more often than controls. Same-batch preparations were strongly co-clustered by F measure. The study found significantly lower normalized Chao1 diversity in multiple sclerosis patients than in controls.

Sequenced: blood. The V gene is TRBV7-2, the J gene TRBJ1-2; D not certain. This sequence was found in a girl under 18 with multiple sclerosis. For the CDR3, the DNA is TGTGCCAGCAGCTTAGAGTTCAGCAACTATGGCTACACCTTC. It codes for CASSLEFSNYGYTF.